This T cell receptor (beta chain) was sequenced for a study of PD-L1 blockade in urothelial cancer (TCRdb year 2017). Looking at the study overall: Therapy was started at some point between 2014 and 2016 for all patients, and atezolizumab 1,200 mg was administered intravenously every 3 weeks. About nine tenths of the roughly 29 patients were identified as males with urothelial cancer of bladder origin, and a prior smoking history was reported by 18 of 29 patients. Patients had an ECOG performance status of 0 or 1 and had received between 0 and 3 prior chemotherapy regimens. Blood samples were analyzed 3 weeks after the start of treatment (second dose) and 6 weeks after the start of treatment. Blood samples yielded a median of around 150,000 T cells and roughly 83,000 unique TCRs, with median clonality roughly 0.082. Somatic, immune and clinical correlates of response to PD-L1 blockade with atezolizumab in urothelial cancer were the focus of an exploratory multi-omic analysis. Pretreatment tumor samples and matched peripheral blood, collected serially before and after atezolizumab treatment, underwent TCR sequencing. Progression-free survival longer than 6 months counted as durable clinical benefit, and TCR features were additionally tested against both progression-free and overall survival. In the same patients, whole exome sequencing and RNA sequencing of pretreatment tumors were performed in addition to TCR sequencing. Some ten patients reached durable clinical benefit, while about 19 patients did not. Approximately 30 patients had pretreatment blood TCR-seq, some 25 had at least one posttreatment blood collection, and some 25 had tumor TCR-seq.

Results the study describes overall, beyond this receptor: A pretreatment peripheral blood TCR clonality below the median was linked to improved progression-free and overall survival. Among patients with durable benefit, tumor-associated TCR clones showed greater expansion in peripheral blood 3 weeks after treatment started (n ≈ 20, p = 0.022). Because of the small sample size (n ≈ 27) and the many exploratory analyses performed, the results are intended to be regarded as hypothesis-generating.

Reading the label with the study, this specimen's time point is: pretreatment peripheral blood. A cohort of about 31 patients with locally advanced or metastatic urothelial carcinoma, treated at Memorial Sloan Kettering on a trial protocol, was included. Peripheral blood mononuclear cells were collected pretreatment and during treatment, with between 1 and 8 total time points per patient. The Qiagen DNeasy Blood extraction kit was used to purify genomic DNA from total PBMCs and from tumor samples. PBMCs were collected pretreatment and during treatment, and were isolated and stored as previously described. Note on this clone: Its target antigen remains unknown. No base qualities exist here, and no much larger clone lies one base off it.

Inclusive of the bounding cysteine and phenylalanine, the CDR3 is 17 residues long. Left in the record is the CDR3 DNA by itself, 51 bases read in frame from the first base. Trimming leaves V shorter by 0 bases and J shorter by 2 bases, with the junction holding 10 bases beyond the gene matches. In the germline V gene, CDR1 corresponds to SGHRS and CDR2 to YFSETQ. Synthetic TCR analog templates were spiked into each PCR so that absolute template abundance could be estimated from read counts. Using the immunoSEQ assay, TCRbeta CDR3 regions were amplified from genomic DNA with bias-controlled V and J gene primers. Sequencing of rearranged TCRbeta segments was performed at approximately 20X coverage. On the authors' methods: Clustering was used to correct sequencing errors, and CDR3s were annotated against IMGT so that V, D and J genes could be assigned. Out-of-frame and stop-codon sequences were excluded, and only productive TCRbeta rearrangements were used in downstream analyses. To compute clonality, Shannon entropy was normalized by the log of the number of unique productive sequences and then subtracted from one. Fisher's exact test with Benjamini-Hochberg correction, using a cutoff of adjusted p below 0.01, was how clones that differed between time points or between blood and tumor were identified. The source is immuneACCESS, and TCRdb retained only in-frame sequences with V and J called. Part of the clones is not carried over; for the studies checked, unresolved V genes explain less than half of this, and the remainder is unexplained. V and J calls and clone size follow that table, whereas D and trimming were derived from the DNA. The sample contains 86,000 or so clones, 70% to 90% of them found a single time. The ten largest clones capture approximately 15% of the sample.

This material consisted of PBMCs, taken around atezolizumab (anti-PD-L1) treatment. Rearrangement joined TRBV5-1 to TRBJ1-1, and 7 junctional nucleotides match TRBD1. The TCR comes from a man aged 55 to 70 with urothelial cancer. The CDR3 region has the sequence CASSLEPWPGGNTEAFF. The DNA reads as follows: TGCGCCAGCAGCTTGGAGCCTTGGCCAGGGGGAAACACTGAAGCTTTCTTT.